The 2 T cell receptor beta chains in this list originate from one sample, sequenced in a study of blood T cells in healthy people across ages. Combining a sample-barcoded 5' primer with a J-beta primer mix, a second PCR ran for roughly 6 to 12 cycles. MiXCR was run by TCRdb on the 5' RACE reads, yielding one entry per CDR3 protein. This sample has 1.5 million to 2 million distinct CDR3 sequences, with less than 50% found just once. The sample comprised blood. The receptors stem from a woman aged 40 to 50 in good health.

The chain joins TRBV27 to TRBJ2-5, with D hard to call. V gave up 4 bases and J gave up 5 bases, with 14 bases separating them. Looked up from germline, CDR1 is MNHEY and CDR2 is SMNVEV (reference sequence). The CDR3 loop spans 14 amino acids. The CDR3 sequence is CASSSSGSGETQYF. CDR3 bases: TGTGCCAGCAGTTCCAGTGGCTCGGGTGAGACCCAGTACTTC.

This clonotype was seen a handful of times. V gene TRBV7-9 combines with J gene TRBJ1-2; no clear D gene. This CDR3 spans 13 amino acids. V was trimmed by 2 bases and J by 3 bases, leaving 7 bases between them. Germline V gene lookup returns CDR1 SEHNR and CDR2 FQNEAQ (reference sequence). In DNA, the CDR3 is TGTGCCAGCAGCTTATCGGACCACTATGGCTACACCTTC. It is translated as CASSLSDHYGYTF.